This T cell receptor (beta chain) was retrieved from a study of T cell repertoires in cytomegalovirus infection. This clonotype showed up many times. TCRdb reprocessed the reads with MiXCR, giving one entry per CDR3 protein. The sample consists of some 300,000 distinct CDR3 sequences, roughly 17% of them appearing once. The sequenced sample was PBMCs. The origin of this receptor is a human donor in good health (CMV status not recorded). Some clones in this sample may be carry-over from other donors' samples.

In DNA, the CDR3 is TGTGCCAGCAGCTTAGTGTTCGGGAGGGAGACCCAGTACTTC. Residues: CASSLVFGRETQYF. The rearrangement links TRBV7-2 to TRBJ2-5; 7 bases are shared with TRBD2. V trimming: 1 base; J trimming: 5 bases; junction bases outside the gene matches: 4. This CDR3 comprises 14 residues. Germline V gives CDR1 SGHTA, CDR2 FQGNSA.